The entry that follows covers one TCR beta chain sequence. Its antigen is not identified. This sample was included in a study of T cell repertoires in cytomegalovirus infection. Study-wide results and limits: Predominance within the ex vivo response was attributable to HLA-C-restricted CMV-specific TCR beta clonotypes.

V lost 4 bases and J 2 bases, leaving 11 bases between the germline ends. The germline gives CDR1 MNHNY, CDR2 SVGAGI (reference sequence). The CDR3 extends over 14 amino acids. TCRdb itself ran the reads through MiXCR, one entry per CDR3 protein. Of about 900,000 distinct CDR3 sequences listed, around 32% are singletons. The J gene is TRBJ1-1, the V gene TRBV6-6; D is ambiguous. This TCR was sampled from a human donor in good health (CMV status not recorded). Some clones in this sample may be carry-over from other donors' samples. The starting material was cultured CD8+ T cells from PBMCs, obtained from culture after CMV antigen stimulation. The CDR3 nucleotides read TGTGCCAGCAGTTCCGGGGATCGTAACACTGAAGCTTTCTTT. Its translation is CASSSGDRNTEAFF.